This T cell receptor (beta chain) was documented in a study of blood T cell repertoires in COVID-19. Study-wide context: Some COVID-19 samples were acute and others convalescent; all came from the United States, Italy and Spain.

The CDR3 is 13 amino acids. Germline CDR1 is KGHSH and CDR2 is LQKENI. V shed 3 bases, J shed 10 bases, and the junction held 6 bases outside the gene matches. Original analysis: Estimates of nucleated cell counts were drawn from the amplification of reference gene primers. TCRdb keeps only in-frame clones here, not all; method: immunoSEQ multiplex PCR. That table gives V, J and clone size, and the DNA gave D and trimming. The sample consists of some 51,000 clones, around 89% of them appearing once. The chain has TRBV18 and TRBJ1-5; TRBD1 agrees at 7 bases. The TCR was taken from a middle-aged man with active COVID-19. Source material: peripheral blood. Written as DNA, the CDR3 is TGTGCCAGCTCACCGGGACAGTTCGGACCCCAGCATTTT. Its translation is CASSPGQFGPQHF.